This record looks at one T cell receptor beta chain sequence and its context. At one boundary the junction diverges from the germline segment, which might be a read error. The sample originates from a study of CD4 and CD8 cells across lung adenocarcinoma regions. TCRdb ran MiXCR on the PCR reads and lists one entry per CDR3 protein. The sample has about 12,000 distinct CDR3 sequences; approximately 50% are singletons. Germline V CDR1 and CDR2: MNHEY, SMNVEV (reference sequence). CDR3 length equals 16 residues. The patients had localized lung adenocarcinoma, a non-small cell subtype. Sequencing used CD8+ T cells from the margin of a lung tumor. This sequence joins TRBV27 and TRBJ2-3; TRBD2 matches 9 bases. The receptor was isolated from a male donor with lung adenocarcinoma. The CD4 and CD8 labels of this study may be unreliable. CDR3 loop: CASSSLLAGSTDTQFF. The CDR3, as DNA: TGTGCCAGCAGTTCTCTCCTAGCGGGGAGCACAGATACGCAGTTTTTT.